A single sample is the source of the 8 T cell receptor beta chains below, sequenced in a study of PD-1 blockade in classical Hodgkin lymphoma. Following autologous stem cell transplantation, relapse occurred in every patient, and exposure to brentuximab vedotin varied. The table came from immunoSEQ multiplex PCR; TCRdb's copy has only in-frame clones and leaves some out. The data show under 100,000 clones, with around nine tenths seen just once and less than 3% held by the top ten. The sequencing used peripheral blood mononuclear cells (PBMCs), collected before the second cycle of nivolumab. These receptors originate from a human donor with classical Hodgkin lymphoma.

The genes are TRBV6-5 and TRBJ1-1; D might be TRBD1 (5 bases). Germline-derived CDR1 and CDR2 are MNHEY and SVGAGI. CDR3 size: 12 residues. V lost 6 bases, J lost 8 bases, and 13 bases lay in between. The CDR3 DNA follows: TGTGCCAGCAGCACCCAGGGTGAGGAAGCTTTCTTT. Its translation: CASSTQGEEAFF.

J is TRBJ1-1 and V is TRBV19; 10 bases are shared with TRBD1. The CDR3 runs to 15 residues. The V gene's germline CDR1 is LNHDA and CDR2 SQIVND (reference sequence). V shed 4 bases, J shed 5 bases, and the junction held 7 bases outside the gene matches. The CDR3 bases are TGTGCCAGTAGTACCGCCCGGGACAGGGGAACTGAAGCTTTCTTT. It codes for CASSTARDRGTEAFF.

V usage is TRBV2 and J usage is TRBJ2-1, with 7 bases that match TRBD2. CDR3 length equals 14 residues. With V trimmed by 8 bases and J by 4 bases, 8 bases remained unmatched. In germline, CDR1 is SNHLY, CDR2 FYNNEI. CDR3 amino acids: CASGSASGYNEQFF. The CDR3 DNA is TGTGCCAGCGGGTCGGCTAGCGGATACAATGAGCAGTTCTTC.

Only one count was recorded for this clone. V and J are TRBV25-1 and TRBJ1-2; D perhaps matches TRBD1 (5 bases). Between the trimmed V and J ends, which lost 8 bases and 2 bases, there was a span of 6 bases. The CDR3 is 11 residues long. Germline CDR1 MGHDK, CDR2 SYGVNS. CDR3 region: CASGTNYGYTF. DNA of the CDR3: TGTGCCAGCGGGACCAACTATGGCTACACCTTC.

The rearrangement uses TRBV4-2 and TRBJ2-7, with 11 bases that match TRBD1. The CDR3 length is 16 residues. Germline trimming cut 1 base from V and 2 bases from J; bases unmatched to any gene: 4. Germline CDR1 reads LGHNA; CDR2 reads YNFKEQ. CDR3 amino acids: CASSQGMGQGAYEQYF. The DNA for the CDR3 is TGTGCCAGCAGCCAAGGAATGGGACAGGGGGCCTACGAGCAGTACTTC.

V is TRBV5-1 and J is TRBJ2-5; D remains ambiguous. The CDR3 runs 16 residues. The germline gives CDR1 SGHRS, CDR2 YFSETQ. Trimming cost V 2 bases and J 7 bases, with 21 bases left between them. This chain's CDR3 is CASSFLSVGLEGTQYF. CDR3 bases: TGCGCCAGCAGCTTCCTCTCTGTTGGGCTCGAAGGGACCCAGTACTTC.

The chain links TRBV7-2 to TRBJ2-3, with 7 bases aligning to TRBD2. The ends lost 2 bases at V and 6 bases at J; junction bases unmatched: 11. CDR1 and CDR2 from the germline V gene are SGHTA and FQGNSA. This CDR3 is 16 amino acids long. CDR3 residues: CASSLQGAGRGDTQYF. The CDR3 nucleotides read TGTGCCAGCAGCTTACAAGGTGCAGGGAGGGGTGATACGCAGTATTTT.

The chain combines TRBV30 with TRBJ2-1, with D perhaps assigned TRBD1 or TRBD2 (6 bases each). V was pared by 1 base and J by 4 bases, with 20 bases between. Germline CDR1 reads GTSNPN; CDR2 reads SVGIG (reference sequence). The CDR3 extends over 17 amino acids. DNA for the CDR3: TGTGCCTGGAGTGACCGCCGGGGAAGGGGGGCTTACAATGAGCAGTTCTTC. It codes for CAWSDRRGRGAYNEQFF.